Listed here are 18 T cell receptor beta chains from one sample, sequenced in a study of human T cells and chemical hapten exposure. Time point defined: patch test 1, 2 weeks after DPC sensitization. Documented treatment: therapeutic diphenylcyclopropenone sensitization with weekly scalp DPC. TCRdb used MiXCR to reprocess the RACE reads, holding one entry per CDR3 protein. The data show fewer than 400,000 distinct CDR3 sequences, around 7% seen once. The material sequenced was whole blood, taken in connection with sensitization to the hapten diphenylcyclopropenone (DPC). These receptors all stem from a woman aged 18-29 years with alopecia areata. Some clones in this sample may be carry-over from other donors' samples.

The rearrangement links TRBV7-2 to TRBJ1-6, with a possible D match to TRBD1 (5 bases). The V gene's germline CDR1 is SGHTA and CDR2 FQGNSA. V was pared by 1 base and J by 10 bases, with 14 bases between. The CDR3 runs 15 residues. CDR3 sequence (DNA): TGTGCCAGCAGCTTAGGCGGGGGTATGGGCTCACCCCTCCACTTT. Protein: CASSLGGGMGSPLHF.

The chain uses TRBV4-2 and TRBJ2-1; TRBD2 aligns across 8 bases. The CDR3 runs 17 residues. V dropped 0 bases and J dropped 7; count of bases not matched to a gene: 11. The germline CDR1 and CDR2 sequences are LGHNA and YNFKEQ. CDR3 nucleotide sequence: TGTGCCAGCAGCCAAGATTTACAGCGGGGGTTAGGGAATGAGCAGTTCTTC. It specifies CASSQDLQRGLGNEQFF.

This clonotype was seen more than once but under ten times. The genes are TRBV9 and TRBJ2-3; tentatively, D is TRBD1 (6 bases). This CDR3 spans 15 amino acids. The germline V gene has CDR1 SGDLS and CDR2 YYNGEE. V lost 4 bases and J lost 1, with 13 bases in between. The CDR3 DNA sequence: TGTGCCAGCAGCAAACAGGGAGCCCGCACAGATACGCAGTATTTT. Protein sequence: CASSKQGARTDTQYF.

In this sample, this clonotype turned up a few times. CDR3 amino acids: CASSLALSEKLFF. The CDR3, as DNA: TGTGCCAGCAGTTTAGCGCTAAGTGAAAAACTGTTTTTT. The genes are TRBV12-3 or TRBV12-4 and TRBJ1-4; D not certain. The germline V and J ends were trimmed by 0 bases and 7 bases, with 6 bases remaining between them. The CDR3 has 13 residues.

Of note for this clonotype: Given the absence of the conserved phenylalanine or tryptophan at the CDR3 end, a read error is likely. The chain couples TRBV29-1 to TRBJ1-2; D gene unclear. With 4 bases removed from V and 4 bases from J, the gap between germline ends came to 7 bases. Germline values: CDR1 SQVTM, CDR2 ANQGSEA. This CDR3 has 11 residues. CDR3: CSVVGVYGYTS. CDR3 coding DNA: TGCAGCGTTGTAGGCGTCTATGGCTACACCTCC.

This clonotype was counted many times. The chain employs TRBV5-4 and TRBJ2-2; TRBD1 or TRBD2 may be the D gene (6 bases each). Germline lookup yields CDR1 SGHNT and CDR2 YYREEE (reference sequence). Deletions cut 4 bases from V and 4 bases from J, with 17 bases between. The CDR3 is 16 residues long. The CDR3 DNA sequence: TGTGCCAGCAGCGCGGTAACGGGGGCCATCACCGGGGAGCTGTTTTTT. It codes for CASSAVTGAITGELFF.

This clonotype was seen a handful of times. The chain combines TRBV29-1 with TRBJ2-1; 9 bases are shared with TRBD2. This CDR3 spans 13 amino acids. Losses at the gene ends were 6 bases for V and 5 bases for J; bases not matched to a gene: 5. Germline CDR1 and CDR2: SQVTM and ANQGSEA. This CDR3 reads CSVSSGNNNEQFF. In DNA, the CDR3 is TGCAGCGTGTCTAGCGGGAATAACAATGAGCAGTTCTTC.

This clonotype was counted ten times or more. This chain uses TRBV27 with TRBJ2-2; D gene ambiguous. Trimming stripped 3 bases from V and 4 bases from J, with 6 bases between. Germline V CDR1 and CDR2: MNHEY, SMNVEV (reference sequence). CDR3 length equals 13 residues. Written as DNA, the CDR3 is TGTGCCAGCAGTTTTTTGAGCACCGGGGAGCTGTTTTTT. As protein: CASSFLSTGELFF.

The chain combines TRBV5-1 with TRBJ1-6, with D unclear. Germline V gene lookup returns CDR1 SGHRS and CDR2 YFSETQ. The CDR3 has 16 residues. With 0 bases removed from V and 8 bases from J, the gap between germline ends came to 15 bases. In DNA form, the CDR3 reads TGCGCCAGCAGCTTGGAGAAGGACGGACGTTATTCACCCCTCCACTTT. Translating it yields CASSLEKDGRYSPLHF.

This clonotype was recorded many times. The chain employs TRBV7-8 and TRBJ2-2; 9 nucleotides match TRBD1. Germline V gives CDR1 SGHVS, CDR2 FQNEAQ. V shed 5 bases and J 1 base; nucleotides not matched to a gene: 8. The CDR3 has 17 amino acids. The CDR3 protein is CASSPRGTGQNTGELFF. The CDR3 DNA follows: TGTGCCAGCAGCCCACGTGGGACAGGGCAGAACACCGGGGAGCTGTTTTTT.

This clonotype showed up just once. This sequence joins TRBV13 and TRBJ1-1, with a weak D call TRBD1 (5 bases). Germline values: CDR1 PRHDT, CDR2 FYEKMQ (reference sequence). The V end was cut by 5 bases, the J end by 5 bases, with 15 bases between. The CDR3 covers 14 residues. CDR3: CASSPLAGVTEAFF. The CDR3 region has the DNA TGTGCCAGCAGCCCCCTTGCGGGGGTGACTGAAGCTTTCTTT.

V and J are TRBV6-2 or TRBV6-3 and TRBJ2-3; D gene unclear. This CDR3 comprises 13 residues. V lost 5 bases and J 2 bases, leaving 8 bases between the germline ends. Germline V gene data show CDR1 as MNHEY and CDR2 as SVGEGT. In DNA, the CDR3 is TGTGCCAGCAGTAGAGAGCACACAGATACGCAGTATTTT. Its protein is CASSREHTDTQYF.

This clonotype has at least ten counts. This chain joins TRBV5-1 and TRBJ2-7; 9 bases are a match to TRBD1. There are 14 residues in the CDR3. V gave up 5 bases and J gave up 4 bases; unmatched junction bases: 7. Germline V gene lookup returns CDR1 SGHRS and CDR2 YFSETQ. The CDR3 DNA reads TGCGCCAGCAGATCCGGGACAGGGAGTTACGAGCAGTACTTC. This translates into CASRSGTGSYEQYF.

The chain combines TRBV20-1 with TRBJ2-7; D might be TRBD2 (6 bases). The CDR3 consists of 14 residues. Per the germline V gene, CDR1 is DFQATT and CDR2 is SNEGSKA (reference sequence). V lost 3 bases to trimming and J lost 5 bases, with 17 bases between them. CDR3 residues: CSASARRGSDEQYF. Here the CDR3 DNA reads TGCAGTGCTAGCGCCCGGCGGGGTTCGGACGAGCAGTACTTC.

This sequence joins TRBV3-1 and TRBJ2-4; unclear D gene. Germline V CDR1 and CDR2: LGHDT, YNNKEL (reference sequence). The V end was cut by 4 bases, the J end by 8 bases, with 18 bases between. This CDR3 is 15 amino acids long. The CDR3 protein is CASSPIFPMSDIQYF. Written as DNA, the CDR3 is TGTGCCAGCAGCCCTATATTCCCGATGTCGGACATTCAGTACTTC.

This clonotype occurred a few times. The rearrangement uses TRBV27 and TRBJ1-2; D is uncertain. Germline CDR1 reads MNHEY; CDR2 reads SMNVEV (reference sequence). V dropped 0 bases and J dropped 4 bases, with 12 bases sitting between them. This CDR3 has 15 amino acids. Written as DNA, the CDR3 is TGTGCCAGCAGTTTATCATCCACTCTGGCCTATGGCTACACCTTC. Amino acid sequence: CASSLSSTLAYGYTF.

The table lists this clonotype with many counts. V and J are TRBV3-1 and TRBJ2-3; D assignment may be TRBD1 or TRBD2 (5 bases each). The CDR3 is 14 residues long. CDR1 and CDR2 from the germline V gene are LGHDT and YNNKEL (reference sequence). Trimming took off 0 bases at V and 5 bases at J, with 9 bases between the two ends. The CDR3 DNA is TGTGCCAGCAGCCAAGAGGGGGTCGGAGATACGCAGTATTTT. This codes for CASSQEGVGDTQYF.

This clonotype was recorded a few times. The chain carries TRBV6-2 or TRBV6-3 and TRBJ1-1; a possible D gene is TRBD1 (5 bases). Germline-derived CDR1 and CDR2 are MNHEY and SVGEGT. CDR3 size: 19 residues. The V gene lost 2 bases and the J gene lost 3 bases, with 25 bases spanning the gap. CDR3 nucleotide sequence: TGTGCCAGCAGTTACGCGATAGGACCAGGGATTTCGTTCGACACTGAAGCTTTCTTT. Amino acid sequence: CASSYAIGPGISFDTEAFF.